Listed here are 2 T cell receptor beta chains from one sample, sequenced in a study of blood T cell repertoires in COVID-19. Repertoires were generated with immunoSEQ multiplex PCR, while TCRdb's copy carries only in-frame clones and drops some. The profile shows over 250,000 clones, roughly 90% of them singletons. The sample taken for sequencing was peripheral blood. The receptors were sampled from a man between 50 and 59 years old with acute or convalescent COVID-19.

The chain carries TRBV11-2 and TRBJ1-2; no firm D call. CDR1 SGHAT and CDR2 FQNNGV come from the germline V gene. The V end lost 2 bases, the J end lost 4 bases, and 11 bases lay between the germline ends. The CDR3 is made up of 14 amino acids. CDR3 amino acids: CASSLMRAGYGYTF. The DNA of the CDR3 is TGTGCCAGCAGCTTAATGCGGGCTGGCTATGGCTACACCTTC.

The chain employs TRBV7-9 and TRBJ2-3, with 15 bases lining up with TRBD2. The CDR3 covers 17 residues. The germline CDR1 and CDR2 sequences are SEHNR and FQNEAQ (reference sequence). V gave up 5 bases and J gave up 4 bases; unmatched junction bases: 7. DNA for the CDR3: TGTGCCAGCAGCCACGGACTAGCGGGGGGGCGGGCAGATACGCAGTATTTT. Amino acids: CASSHGLAGGRADTQYF. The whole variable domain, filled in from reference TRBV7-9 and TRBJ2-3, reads DTGVSQNPRHKITKRGQNVTFRCDPISEHNRLYWYRQTLGQGPEFLTYFQNEAQLEKSRLLSDRFSAERPKGSFSTLEIQRTEQGDSAMYLCASSHGLAGGRADTQYFGPGTRLTVL.